These 21 T cell receptor beta chains came from one sample sequenced in a study of shared clonotypes between healthy human individuals. Data came from immunoSEQ multiplex PCR; TCRdb stores just in-frame clones and leaves some out. This sample carries 1 million to 1.3 million clones, around three quarters of them seen once, and the ten largest clones take 0.55% to 0.7%. Sample: memory CD4+ T cells from PBMCs. The sample's subset: CD45RA-negative fraction. All receptors derive from a man aged 18 to 30 in good health. Some clones in this sample may be carry-over from other donors' samples.

The sample holds a few counts of this clone. The chain carries TRBV4-1 and TRBJ1-4; 7 bases are a match to TRBD1. This CDR3 is built from 15 residues. Trimming took 5 bases from V and 5 from J; bases not matched to a gene: 8. The germline V gene encodes CDR1 MGHRA and CDR2 YSYEKL. The CDR3 DNA is TGCGCCAGCAGCGTTAGGGACAGCTCAAATGAAAAACTGTTTTTT. Protein sequence: CASSVRDSSNEKLFF.

This clone was recorded once. The chain is built from TRBV25-1 and TRBJ1-2; D gene uncertain. CDR3 length: 12 amino acids. Trimming removed 6 bases at V and 0 bases at J, with 5 bases between. In germline, CDR1 is MGHDK, CDR2 SYGVNS. CDR3 sequence reads: CASRGTNYGYTF. In nucleotides, the CDR3 is TGTGCCAGCAGAGGCACTAACTATGGCTACACCTTC.

The chain links TRBV7-9 to TRBJ1-2; D is perhaps TRBD1 (5 bases). From germline, CDR1 is SEHNR and CDR2 FQNEAQ (reference sequence). CDR3 length equals 15 residues. Trimming pared 1 base from V and 3 bases from J, leaving 12 bases between. The CDR3 sequence is CASSLDQGRHYGYTF. CDR3 bases: TGTGCCAGCAGCTTAGACCAGGGCCGCCACTATGGCTACACCTTC.

This rearrangement joins TRBV5-6 to TRBJ2-1; TRBD2 matches at 10 bases. Germline V gives CDR1 SGHDT, CDR2 YYEEEE. J was trimmed by 8 bases and V by 2 bases; bases with no gene match: 7. CDR3 length equals 15 residues. Here the CDR3 DNA reads TGTGCCAGCAGCTTAGCGGGAGGGCCCGGCGATGAGCAGTTCTTC. Protein product: CASSLAGGPGDEQFF.

This chain joins TRBV30 and TRBJ2-3; TRBD2 agrees at 13 bases. The germline V gene has CDR1 GTSNPN and CDR2 SVGIG (reference sequence). This CDR3 contains 14 residues. Unmatched junction bases numbered 2, after V lost 3 bases and J lost 5 bases. The CDR3 here is CAWRLAGGVDTQYF. The DNA for the CDR3 is TGTGCCTGGAGACTAGCGGGAGGGGTAGATACGCAGTATTTT.

V usage is TRBV29-1 and J usage is TRBJ2-1; D remains ambiguous. V was pared by 4 bases and J by 1 base, with 14 bases between. There are 15 residues in the CDR3. Germline V gene data show CDR1 as SQVTM and CDR2 as ANQGSEA. The CDR3 nucleotides read TGCAGCGTTGCTCCACTAACCCTTTCCTACAATGAGCAGTTCTTC. As protein: CSVAPLTLSYNEQFF.

V is TRBV5-4 and J is TRBJ2-5; TRBD1 or TRBD2 may be the D gene (6 bases each). V lost 0 bases and J 6 bases, leaving 15 bases between the germline ends. This CDR3 comprises 15 residues. From germline, CDR1 is SGHNT and CDR2 YYREEE (reference sequence). The CDR3, as DNA: TGTGCCAGCAGCTTGGGGGACGGAGGGGGAAAGACCCAGTACTTC. Translation: CASSLGDGGGKTQYF.

Worth noting for this clone: A much larger clone lies a single base off, so this may be a read error. The V call is TRBV28, the J call TRBJ2-7; 11 nucleotides align to TRBD1. The CDR3 is 14 residues long. The junction had 1 base not matched to a gene; V was cut back by 6 bases and J by 0 bases. Per germline, CDR1 MDHEN and CDR2 SYDVKM. CDR3 nucleotides: TGTGCCAGCAGGGGACAGGGGGGCTCCTACGAGCAGTACTTC. Protein: CASRGQGGSYEQYF.

A note on this clone: A read error is likely here: a far larger clone is one base away. V usage is TRBV2 and J usage is TRBJ2-5; D unclear. Germline V CDR1 and CDR2: SNHLY, FYNNEI. V lost 2 bases and J 3 bases, leaving 22 bases between the germline ends. This CDR3 region has 18 residues. In DNA, the CDR3 is TGTGCCAGCAGTGAATGGAGTACCGTTGGGGTGGGAAAAGAGACCCAGTACTTC. Amino acid sequence: CASSEWSTVGVGKETQYF.

This clone was seen a handful of times. The sample carries other DNA sequences with the same CDR3. The V gene is TRBV5-1, the J gene TRBJ2-7, with D maybe TRBD1 (6 bases). This CDR3 is built from 13 residues. CDR1 is SGHRS, CDR2 YFSETQ, per germline. Trimming took off 3 bases at V and 1 base at J, with 8 bases between the two ends. The CDR3 DNA reads as TGCGCCAGCAGCTCACAGGGTTCCTACGAGCAGTACTTC. Translating it yields CASSSQGSYEQYF.

Comment on this clone: This same CDR3 is encoded by further DNA sequences in the sample. The chain uses TRBV18 and TRBJ2-5; tentatively, D is TRBD1 (5 bases). The CDR3 is 14 amino acids. CDR1 and CDR2 from the germline V gene are KGHSH and LQKENI. V dropped 3 bases and J dropped 2 bases, with 10 bases sitting between them. In DNA, the CDR3 is TGTGCCAGCTCACCTCTTGGGGCACAAGAGACCCAGTACTTC. It yields the protein CASSPLGAQETQYF.

A word on this clone: Additional DNA sequences in this sample encode the identical CDR3. The J gene is TRBJ2-6, the V gene TRBV28; D gene uncertain. Trimming pared 6 bases from V and 0 bases from J, leaving 6 bases between. Germline V gives CDR1 MDHEN, CDR2 SYDVKM. This CDR3 comprises 14 residues. CDR3: CASSSSSGANVLTF. The CDR3 bases are TGTGCCAGCAGCTCGAGCTCTGGGGCCAACGTCCTGACTTTC.

The V gene is TRBV29-1, the J gene TRBJ1-2, with a possible D match to TRBD1 (6 bases). The CDR3 is made up of 14 amino acids. Germline CDR1 SQVTM, CDR2 ANQGSEA. V shed 7 bases and J shed 5 bases, with 20 bases lying between them. The CDR3 spells CSATPRTALYGYTF. As DNA, the CDR3 is TGCAGCGCCACCCCAAGGACAGCTTTGTATGGCTACACCTTC.

The chain has TRBV9 and TRBJ2-7; no firm D call. Germline V lookup: CDR1 SGDLS, CDR2 YYNGEE. This CDR3 is built from 13 residues. Deletions cut 0 bases from V and 5 bases from J, with 9 bases between. CDR3 sequence: CASSVEGGDEQYF. The DNA of the CDR3 is TGTGCCAGCAGCGTAGAGGGTGGGGACGAGCAGTACTTC.

This clone was found once. The chain uses TRBV18 and TRBJ1-5; D is unclear. Trimming cost V 4 bases and J 2 bases, with 9 bases left between them. The CDR3 has 14 residues. Germline V gene sequence: CDR1 KGHSH, CDR2 LQKENI. Here the CDR3 reads CASSRDRGNQPQHF. The CDR3 bases are TGTGCCAGCTCACGAGACCGGGGCAATCAGCCCCAGCATTTT. The full variable domain, rest sourced from reference TRBV18 and TRBJ1-5, is NAGVMQNPRHLVRRRGQEARLRCSPMKGHSHVYWYRQLPEEGLKFMVYLQKENIIDESGMPKERFSAEFPKEGPSILRIQQVVRGDSAAYFCASSRDRGNQPQHFGDGTRLSIL.

The chain links TRBV5-4 to TRBJ2-2, with 13 bases matching TRBD2. Losses at the gene ends were 0 bases for V and 4 bases for J; bases not matched to a gene: 3. The CDR3 is made up of 17 amino acids. Germline lookup yields CDR1 SGHNT and CDR2 YYREEE (reference sequence). CDR3 nucleotide sequence: TGTGCCAGCAGCTTGGGGGGACTAGCGGGACGCACCGGGGAGCTGTTTTTT. Its translation: CASSLGGLAGRTGELFF.

This clone was counted a single time. The V and J genes are TRBV14 and TRBJ2-1, with D perhaps assigned TRBD1 or TRBD2 (6 bases each). V was shortened by 1 base and J by 2 bases, with 9 bases between the two germline ends. Germline values: CDR1 SGHDN, CDR2 FVKESK. The CDR3 is 15 amino acids. The CDR3 region has the DNA TGTGCCAGCAGCCAAGTCGGGGGCACCTACAATGAGCAGTTCTTC. Amino acid sequence: CASSQVGGTYNEQFF.

This chain joins TRBV5-1 and TRBJ2-7, with 8 bases lining up with TRBD2. Losses at the gene ends were 5 bases for V and 3 bases for J; bases not matched to a gene: 10. Germline V gene lookup returns CDR1 SGHRS and CDR2 YFSETQ. The CDR3 runs 15 residues. The CDR3 sequence: CASSPPGGINYEQYF. CDR3 DNA: TGCGCCAGCAGTCCCCCGGGGGGGATCAACTACGAGCAGTACTTC.

The V gene is TRBV18, the J gene TRBJ1-5; D gene ambiguous. V shed 3 bases and J shed 6 bases, with 15 bases lying between them. This CDR3 region has 15 residues. Germline values: CDR1 KGHSH, CDR2 LQKENI. CDR3 nucleotides: TGTGCCAGCTCACCTAATAAGGGTTGGGTTCAGCCCCAGCATTTT. It encodes CASSPNKGWVQPQHF.

The V call is TRBV28, the J call TRBJ2-1; weak D call: TRBD2 (6 bases). The germline CDR1 and CDR2 sequences are MDHEN and SYDVKM. This CDR3 spans 16 amino acids. V lost 3 bases and J 0 bases, leaving 12 bases between the germline ends. As DNA, the CDR3 is TGTGCCAGCAGTTTGCTAGGACTACTCTCCTACAATGAGCAGTTCTTC. This sequence encodes CASSLLGLLSYNEQFF. Combining the CDR3 with reference TRBV28 and TRBJ2-1 gives the whole variable domain DVKVTQSSRYLVKRTGEKVFLECVQDMDHENMFWYRQDPGLGLRLIYFSYDVKMKEKGDIPEGYSVSREKKERFSLILESASTNQTSMYLCASSLLGLLSYNEQFFGPGTRLTVL.

The gene calls are TRBV11-2 and TRBJ1-5; D gene ambiguous. Germline CDR1 SGHAT, CDR2 FQNNGV. The CDR3 consists of 14 residues. V was trimmed by 4 bases and J by 7 bases, leaving 14 bases between them. CDR3 residues: CASSSGPGWQPQHF. CDR3 coding DNA: TGTGCCAGCAGCTCCGGCCCCGGGTGGCAGCCCCAGCATTTT.